This TCR beta chain appears in the sequencing data of a study of control samples from healthy donors and cancer patients. V lost 4 bases and J lost 7, with 11 bases in between. Per germline, CDR1 MNHEY and CDR2 SVGAGI. CDR3 size: 13 residues. The table came from immunoSEQ multiplex PCR; TCRdb's copy has only in-frame clones and leaves some out. Counted here are 95,000 to 100,000 clones, approximately 78% occurring once; the ten biggest clones make up approximately 2%. This clone was counted once. This clonotype was sampled from a man aged 55-75 years in good health. The chain combines TRBV6-5 with TRBJ1-5; no clear D. Material for sequencing was blood. Here the CDR3 DNA reads TGTGCCAGCAGTTGGGCGCCGCGGCAGCCCCAGCATTTT. Amino acids: CASSWAPRQPQHF.